The entry that follows covers one T cell receptor beta chain sequence. Its antigen is as yet unknown. This sample is drawn from a study of CD8+ T cells in alopecia areata. Study-wide results and caveats: Patients shared TCRs less clearly than mice did, possibly owing to HLA.

Sequencing templates came from extracted RNA that was reverse transcribed into cDNA. TCRdb keeps only in-frame clones here, not all; method: immunoSEQ multiplex PCR. The table shows about 110,000 clones, with approximately 63% occurring only once. The V segment lost 2 bases and the J segment 5 bases; nucleotides outside the gene matches: 2. The CDR3 totals 14 residues. Germline CDR1 and CDR2: SGHDT and YYEEEE. The sequence came from a human donor in good health. This chain uses TRBV5-6 with TRBJ2-1, with TRBD1 matching 9 bases. Sample: CD8+ T cells sorted from blood. CDR3: CASSLGQGNNEQFF. CDR3 coding DNA: TGTGCCAGCAGCTTAGGACAGGGGAACAATGAGCAGTTCTTC.